The 3 T cell receptor beta chains in this list originate from one sample, sequenced in a study of circulating CD8 cells and anti-PD-1 response in melanoma. Each library started from about 14 ng of total RNA using the QIAseq Immune Repertoire TCR panel. MiXCR was run by TCRdb on the reads, yielding one entry per CDR3 protein. The sample has about a thousand distinct CDR3 sequences, roughly a tenth seen once. From live CD3+CD8+TCRalphabeta+ cells, four PD-1 and/or TIGIT subsets were sorted. The material sequenced was CD8+ T cells from PBMCs, taken at baseline or after one month of anti-PD-1 therapy (not recorded which). The receptors stem from a human donor with melanoma.

This clonotype is labeled large (0.1 to 1%). The chain uses TRBV19 and TRBJ1-2, with 9 nucleotides matching TRBD1. CDR1 is LNHDA and CDR2 is SQIVND in the germline V gene (reference sequence). V lost 10 bases and J lost 1; bases outside the gene matches: 4. This CDR3 comprises 13 residues. In nucleotides, the CDR3 is TGTGCCACGACAGGGGGGCTTAACTATGGCTACACCTTC. This encodes CATTGGLNYGYTF.

Sample share makes this clonotype medium-sized. The chain joins TRBV11-2 to TRBJ2-1, with D uncertain. The CDR3 loop spans 12 amino acids. Looked up from germline, CDR1 is SGHAT and CDR2 is FQNNGV. V lost 6 bases and J 4 bases, leaving 7 bases between the germline ends. CDR3 DNA: TGTGCCAGCAGTCTACCGTACAATGAGCAGTTCTTC. It translates to CASSLPYNEQFF. Supplemented by reference TRBV11-2 and TRBJ2-1, the full variable domain reads EAGVAQSPRYKIIEKRQSVAFWCNPISGHATLYWYQQILGQGPKLLIQFQNNGVVDDSQLPKDRFSAERLKGVDSTLKIQPAKLEDSAVYLCASSLPYNEQFFGPGTRLTVL.

This clonotype was detected a few times. This may arise from a read error, as a much more abundant clone is one base away. This chain connects TRBV29-1 to TRBJ2-2, with 7 bases fitting TRBD2. The V gene's germline CDR1 is SQVTM and CDR2 ANQGSEA. This CDR3 contains 13 residues. CDR3 in amino acids: CSVAGWNTGGLFF. CDR3 bases: TGCAGCGTAGCGGGGTGGAACACCGGGGGGCTGTTTTTT.